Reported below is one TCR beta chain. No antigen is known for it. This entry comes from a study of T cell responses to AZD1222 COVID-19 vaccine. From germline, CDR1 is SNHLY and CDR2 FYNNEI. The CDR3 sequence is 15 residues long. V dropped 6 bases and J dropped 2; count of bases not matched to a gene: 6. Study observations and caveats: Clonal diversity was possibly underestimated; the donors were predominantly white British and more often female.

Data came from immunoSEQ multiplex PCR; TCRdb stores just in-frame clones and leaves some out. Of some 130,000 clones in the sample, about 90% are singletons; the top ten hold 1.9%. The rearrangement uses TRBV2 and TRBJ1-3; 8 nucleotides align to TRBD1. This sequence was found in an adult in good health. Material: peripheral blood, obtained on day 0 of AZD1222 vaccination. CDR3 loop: CASRNDRGAGNTIYF. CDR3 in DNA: TGTGCCAGCAGAAATGACAGGGGTGCTGGAAACACCATATATTTT.